These 6 T cell receptor beta chains share one sample of origin, sequenced in a study of shared clonotypes between healthy human individuals. Terminally differentiated effector memory CD45RA+ cells were left out of the naive CD8 fraction, which was CD45RO-negative and positively selected for CCR7. Profiling relied on immunoSEQ multiplex PCR, and the TCRdb table lists in-frame clones only, not all of them. Among about 2.1 million clones, 85% to 95% were seen once, and the ten largest hold under 2%. The sequencing sample was made of naive CD8+ T cells from PBMCs. These receptors were obtained from a man between 18 and 29 years old in good health. Some clones in this sample may be carry-over from other donors' samples.

The genes are TRBV29-1 and TRBJ2-7; the match to TRBD1 covers 7 bases. From germline, CDR1 is SQVTM and CDR2 ANQGSEA. This CDR3 is 13 amino acids long. V lost 5 bases, J lost 6 bases, and 10 bases stayed unmatched. Here the CDR3 DNA reads TGCAGCGTTACTTTAGACAGGGTCGGCGAGCAGTACTTC. Amino acid sequence: CSVTLDRVGEQYF.

This chain connects TRBV7-8 to TRBJ2-3; D gene unclear. The CDR3 runs 13 residues. The V gene's germline CDR1 is SGHVS and CDR2 FQNEAQ. Trimming took 5 bases from V and 2 from J, leaving 8 bases between them. For the CDR3, the DNA is TGTGCCAGCAGCCCCAGCTCCACAGATACGCAGTATTTT. Protein product: CASSPSSTDTQYF.

The chain uses TRBV10-3 and TRBJ2-2; D is possibly TRBD1 or TRBD2 (5 bases each). CDR1 ENHRY and CDR2 SYGVKD come from the germline V gene. V was shortened by 8 bases and J by 0 bases, with 34 bases between the two germline ends. This CDR3 contains 22 residues. CDR3 in DNA: TGTGCCATCCGGGCCTATCCCGGAGGAACAGGTTCGGAGACCGCGAACACCGGGGAGCTGTTTTTT. The encoded protein is CAIRAYPGGTGSETANTGELFF.

This sequence joins TRBV14 and TRBJ2-1, with 7 bases fitting TRBD1. The CDR3 runs 15 residues. CDR1 SGHDN and CDR2 FVKESK come from the germline V gene. The V gene end was trimmed by 4 bases and the J gene end by 1 base; junction bases not matched to a gene: 4. As DNA, the CDR3 is TGTGCCAGCAGCCTGGGACAGTATTCCTACAATGAGCAGTTCTTC. Translation gives CASSLGQYSYNEQFF.

The chain couples TRBV7-8 to TRBJ2-7, with D maybe TRBD1 (6 bases). The V end lost 2 bases, the J end lost 4 bases, and 9 bases lay between the germline ends. The CDR3 sequence is 13 residues long. Germline V CDR1 and CDR2: SGHVS, FQNEAQ. CDR3 DNA: TGTGCCAGCAGCTTACTGGACAGTTACGAGCAGTACTTC. Its translation: CASSLLDSYEQYF.

The rearrangement links TRBV19 to TRBJ2-1; D gene unclear. This CDR3 has 16 residues. Germline V CDR1 and CDR2: LNHDA, SQIVND (reference sequence). V lost 3 bases and J 0 bases, leaving 12 bases between the germline ends. The CDR3 nucleotides read TGTGCCAGTAGTATTGCCTCGATCGTCTCCTACAATGAGCAGTTCTTC. This encodes CASSIASIVSYNEQFF.